These T cell receptor beta chains were read from a single sample in a study of blood T cell repertoires in COVID-19. The assay was immunoSEQ multiplex PCR, and TCRdb's table has in-frame clones only and misses some. The sample has 100,000 to 150,000 clones; 75% to 90% are singletons. The source material was peripheral blood. Receptor source: a man aged 50-60 years with active COVID-19. Both conserved end residues are part of each CDR3. Each record gives: V gene, clone size, D gene, J gene, CDR3 DNA, CDR3 protein. A D gene is named only where the DNA matches it firmly. Expanded clones are given a class, and other clones once, few, many or no size at all.

v_gene: TRBV5-1
abundance: few
d_gene: TRBD1
j_gene: TRBJ1-1
CDR3nt: TGCGCCAGCAGATCTCCGGGACAGGGGACCACTGAAGCTTTCTTT
CDR3aa: CASRSPGQGTTEAFF

v_gene: TRBV27
abundance: .
d_gene: .
j_gene: TRBJ1-1
CDR3nt: TGTGCCAGCAGAAAACGCCTAGGGAGCACTGAAGCTTTCTTT
CDR3aa: CASRKRLGSTEAFF

v_gene: TRBV7-9
abundance: .
d_gene: .
j_gene: TRBJ1-3
CDR3nt: TGTGCCAGCAGCCCTCGGCAGGGATATGGAAACACCATATATTTT
CDR3aa: CASSPRQGYGNTIYF

v_gene: TRBV7-9
abundance: .
d_gene: .
j_gene: TRBJ2-3
CDR3nt: TGTGCCAGCAGCTCCCTTACGTGGGGCAGCACAGATACGCAGTATTTT
CDR3aa: CASSSLTWGSTDTQYF

v_gene: TRBV7-9
abundance: .
d_gene: .
j_gene: TRBJ2-3
CDR3nt: TGTGCCAGCAGCTCAGGGGCCACAGATACGCAGTATTTT
CDR3aa: CASSSGATDTQYF

v_gene: TRBV13
abundance: .
d_gene: .
j_gene: TRBJ1-3
CDR3nt: TGTGCCAGCAGCTTAGGGGTCTTACGGCCCGGGGGATCTGGAAACACCATATATTTT
CDR3aa: CASSLGVLRPGGSGNTIYF

v_gene: TRBV11-2
abundance: .
d_gene: .
j_gene: TRBJ2-3
CDR3nt: TGTGCCAGCACCCCCCTTAGCACAGATACGCAGTATTTT
CDR3aa: CASTPLSTDTQYF

v_gene: TRBV27
abundance: .
d_gene: TRBD1
j_gene: TRBJ1-6
CDR3nt: TGTGCCAGCAGTATCCAGCCAGGGGGCGGTTCACCCCTCCACTTT
CDR3aa: CASSIQPGGGSPLHF

v_gene: TRBV5-5
abundance: .
d_gene: .
j_gene: TRBJ1-6
CDR3nt: TGTGCCAGCAGCCCCGGGGGGGGTTTTGCTTCACCCCTCCACTTT
CDR3aa: CASSPGGGFASPLHF

v_gene: TRBV19
abundance: .
d_gene: .
j_gene: TRBJ1-2
CDR3nt: TGTGCCAGTAGTATTGGGCGGGATAACTATGGCTACACCTTC
CDR3aa: CASSIGRDNYGYTF

v_gene: TRBV15
abundance: .
d_gene: .
j_gene: TRBJ1-5
CDR3nt: TGTGCCACCAGCAGATCTATATTTACAGGGTTGAGCAATCAGCCCCAGCATTTT
CDR3aa: CATSRSIFTGLSNQPQHF

v_gene: TRBV10-2
abundance: .
d_gene: .
j_gene: TRBJ2-5
CDR3nt: TGCGCCAGCAGTGATAGATTCCGGGACACGAAAGAGACCCAGTACTTC
CDR3aa: CASSDRFRDTKETQYF

v_gene: TRBV5-6
abundance: .
d_gene: .
j_gene: TRBJ2-1
CDR3nt: TGTGCCAGCAGCTTGAGGCAGGCCTACAATGAGCAGTTCTTC
CDR3aa: CASSLRQAYNEQFF

v_gene: TRBV10-3
abundance: .
d_gene: .
j_gene: TRBJ1-1
CDR3nt: TGTGCCATCAGATTAGCTCCGAACACTGAAGCTTTCTTT
CDR3aa: CAIRLAPNTEAFF

v_gene: TRBV12-5
abundance: few
d_gene: .
j_gene: TRBJ1-1
CDR3nt: TGTGCTAGTGGTCACGATTCAGGGCTGCCTGAAGCTTTCTTT
CDR3aa: CASGHDSGLPEAFF

v_gene: TRBV7-9
abundance: .
d_gene: TRBD1
j_gene: TRBJ1-4
CDR3nt: TGTGCCAGCAGCTTACAGGGGGCTGAGGGTGAAAAACTGTTTTTT
CDR3aa: CASSLQGAEGEKLFF

v_gene: TRBV6-5
abundance: .
d_gene: .
j_gene: TRBJ1-1
CDR3nt: TGTGCCTCCAAGGCGGGGAGGACTGAAGCTTTCTTT
CDR3aa: CASKAGRTEAFF

v_gene: TRBV7-2
abundance: .
d_gene: .
j_gene: TRBJ2-2
CDR3nt: TGTGCCAGCAGCTTAGACAGGACCGGGGAGCTGTTTTTT
CDR3aa: CASSLDRTGELFF

v_gene: TRBV6-1
abundance: .
d_gene: .
j_gene: TRBJ2-4
CDR3nt: TGTGCCAGCAGTGGGAGGGAGGGGGGCCCATCAGCCAAAAACATTCAGTACTTC
CDR3aa: CASSGREGGPSAKNIQYF

v_gene: TRBV2
abundance: .
d_gene: .
j_gene: TRBJ1-5
CDR3nt: TGTGCCAATGGACAGAGTAGCAATCAGCCCCAGCATTTT
CDR3aa: CANGQSSNQPQHF

v_gene: TRBV25-1
abundance: .
d_gene: .
j_gene: TRBJ1-1
CDR3nt: TGTGCCAGCAGGGCAACAGGGCTGGACACTGAAGCTTTCTTT
CDR3aa: CASRATGLDTEAFF

v_gene: TRBV6-4
abundance: .
d_gene: .
j_gene: TRBJ2-3
CDR3nt: TGTGCCAGCAGTGAGCAGATAGCTCCCACAGATACGCAGTATTTT
CDR3aa: CASSEQIAPTDTQYF

v_gene: TRBV12-5
abundance: .
d_gene: .
j_gene: TRBJ1-5
CDR3nt: TGTGCTAGTGGTCCCGGACTGAACAATCAGCCCCAGCATTTT
CDR3aa: CASGPGLNNQPQHF

v_gene: TRBV7-9
abundance: .
d_gene: TRBD1
j_gene: TRBJ2-1
CDR3nt: TGTGCCAGCAGCTTACGCCGGGACAGGGCAGGGAATGAGCAGTTCTTC
CDR3aa: CASSLRRDRAGNEQFF

v_gene: TRBV3-1/TRBV3-2
abundance: .
d_gene: .
j_gene: TRBJ1-2
CDR3nt: TGTGCCAGCAGAGAGATAGGCAGGGTCGATGGCTACACCTTC
CDR3aa: CASREIGRVDGYTF

v_gene: TRBV7-3
abundance: once
d_gene: .
j_gene: TRBJ2-3
CDR3nt: TGTGCCAGCAGCTTAGGGGACTTCAGTCCCCAGTATTTT
CDR3aa: CASSLGDFSPQYF

v_gene: TRBV9
abundance: .
d_gene: TRBD2
j_gene: TRBJ2-5
CDR3nt: TGTGCCAGCAGCGTCAGGGGACTAGCGGGGCAAGAGACCCAGTACTTC
CDR3aa: CASSVRGLAGQETQYF

v_gene: TRBV9
abundance: few
d_gene: .
j_gene: TRBJ1-3
CDR3nt: TGTGCCAGCAGCGCGGACAGTAACTCTGGAAACACCATATATTTT
CDR3aa: CASSADSNSGNTIYF

v_gene: TRBV19
abundance: .
d_gene: TRBD1
j_gene: TRBJ1-2
CDR3nt: TGTGCCAGTAGGCGACAGGGGGCGAACTATGGCTACACCTTC
CDR3aa: CASRRQGANYGYTF

v_gene: TRBV9
abundance: .
d_gene: TRBD2
j_gene: TRBJ2-1
CDR3nt: TGTGCCAGCAGCGTAGGAATAGCGGGGGGAGGCTATGAGCAGTTCTTC
CDR3aa: CASSVGIAGGGYEQFF

v_gene: TRBV11-3
abundance: once
d_gene: TRBD2
j_gene: TRBJ2-1
CDR3nt: TGTGCCAGCAGATCCACTAGCGGGGGGGAGCAGTTCTTC
CDR3aa: CASRSTSGGEQFF

v_gene: TRBV10-3
abundance: .
d_gene: .
j_gene: TRBJ1-2
CDR3nt: TGTGCCATCAGTGAGGGCAGGGGAAACACCTTC
CDR3aa: CAISEGRGNTF